The entry below describes one T cell receptor beta chain. This record comes from a study of blood T cell repertoires in COVID-19. Assay: immunoSEQ multiplex PCR; the TCRdb copy retains only in-frame clones and omits some. Here the sample spans a few hundred thousand clones, 85% being singletons. Germline CDR1 is SNHLY and CDR2 is FYNNEI. The CDR3 is 14 residues long. V shed 6 bases and J 6 bases; nucleotides not matched to a gene: 10. This TCR was recovered from a man aged 45-60 years with active or convalescent COVID-19. The sample taken for sequencing was peripheral blood. The V call is TRBV2, the J call TRBJ1-1; 7 bases fit TRBD1. The DNA for the CDR3 is TGTGCCAGCAGGCCGTGGGGACAGCGGGCTGAAGCTTTCTTT. It translates to CASRPWGQRAEAFF.